Listed below are T cell receptor beta chains from one sample, sequenced in a study of CD8 T cells in Susac syndrome. A single record per CDR3 protein comes from TCRdb applying MiXCR to the immunoSEQ multiplex PCR reads. In the table there are more than 40,000 distinct CDR3 sequences, under 95% of which are singletons. Source material: CD8+ T cells from PBMCs. The source is a human donor in good health. Both conserved end residues are part of each CDR3. D genes are given only for firm matches. Some rows mark clone size as missing; the rest say once, few, many or name a class of expanded clone.

.,.,TRBJ1-4,TRBV5-5,TGTGCCAGCAGCTTGGGTCCGGAGGATGAAAAACTGTTTTTT,CASSLGPEDEKLFF
.,.,TRBJ1-5,TRBV2,TGTGCCAGCAGTGAAGTCCCTCGGGCCCAGCATTTT,CASSEVPRAQHF
.,.,TRBJ2-2,TRBV9,TGTGCCAGCAGCTTCGAGGGAGGGAACACCGGGGAGCTGTTTTTT,CASSFEGGNTGELFF
TRBD1,.,TRBJ1-5,TRBV28,TGTGCCAGCAGCTATGACAGGGGAAGCAATCAGCCCCAGCATTTT,CASSYDRGSNQPQHF
.,.,TRBJ2-7,TRBV29-1,TGCAGCGTCCAGGGGAGGGGGGAGCAGTACTTC,CSVQGRGEQYF
.,.,TRBJ2-7,TRBV2,TGTGCCAGCAGTGAAGGGTGGGGGGCTTATGAGCAGTACTTC,CASSEGWGAYEQYF
TRBD2,.,TRBJ2-7,TRBV28,TGTGCCAGCAACTTTGGGGGGGGACTCTCCTACGAGCAGTACTTC,CASNFGGGLSYEQYF
.,few,TRBJ2-7,TRBV27,TGTGCCAGCAGTCCCGGGACAGAGCAGTACTTC,CASSPGTEQYF
.,once,TRBJ2-2,TRBV28,TGTGCCAGCAGTTTCTATCGGCAGAACACCGGGGAGCTGTTTTTT,CASSFYRQNTGELFF
TRBD1,.,TRBJ1-5,TRBV4-1,TGCGCCAGTCGATGGACAGGGGATAGCAATCAGCCCCAGCATTTT,CASRWTGDSNQPQHF
TRBD2,.,TRBJ2-7,TRBV5-1,TGCGCCAGCAGCTTGAGGGCTCTAGCGGGAGGGGGCGAGCAGTACTTC,CASSLRALAGGGEQYF
.,once,TRBJ2-3,TRBV20-1,TGCAGTGCTAGAGAGGGAACAGATACGCAGTATTTT,CSAREGTDTQYF
TRBD1,.,TRBJ2-7,TRBV3-1,TGTGCCAGCAGACTGGACAGGGACTACGAGCAGTACTTC,CASRLDRDYEQYF
.,once,TRBJ2-5,TRBV20-1,TGCAGTGCCGCTGGGGCAGGAGAGACCCAGTACTTC,CSAAGAGETQYF
.,.,TRBJ1-4,TRBV6-6,TGTGCCAGCAGTTACGAGACAGCGACTAATGAAAAACTGTTTTTT,CASSYETATNEKLFF
TRBD1,.,TRBJ2-7,TRBV6-6,TGTGCCAGCAGTCCGTACAGGGGCGAGCAGTACTTC,CASSPYRGEQYF
.,.,TRBJ2-7,TRBV12-3/TRBV12-4,TGTGCCAGCCTAAACTCCCGAGATTCCTACGAGCAGTACTTC,CASLNSRDSYEQYF
.,.,TRBJ2-1,TRBV20-1,TGCAGTGCCCACTCCGAGAGAGCAGGCTACAATGAGCAGTTCTTC,CSAHSERAGYNEQFF
.,.,TRBJ2-1,TRBV29-1,TGCAGCGTTGGTTTGGCGAACTACAATGAGCAGTTCTTC,CSVGLANYNEQFF
.,once,TRBJ2-7,TRBV27,TGTGCCAGCAGCGGTCAAAACTACGAGCAGTACTTC,CASSGQNYEQYF
TRBD1,.,TRBJ2-3,TRBV24-1,TGTGCCACCAGTGATTGGGGACAGGGCGGGAGCACAGATACGCAGTATTTT,CATSDWGQGGSTDTQYF
.,.,TRBJ2-2,TRBV4-2,TGTGCCAGCAGCCAAGATTTTTTCAACGCCGGGGAGCTGTTTTTT,CASSQDFFNAGELFF
TRBD2,.,TRBJ2-3,TRBV4-1,TGCGCCAGCAGCCAAGTGTGGCTAGCGGATCTCAGCACAGAGACAGATACGCAGTATTTT,CASSQVWLADLSTETDTQYF
.,.,TRBJ2-7,TRBV28,TGTGCCAGCAGCCTTCCGGGCGAGCAGTACTTC,CASSLPGEQYF
TRBD2,.,TRBJ2-1,TRBV27,TGTGCCAGCACTAGCGGGAGTCAGCAGTTCTTC,CASTSGSQQFF
.,few,TRBJ2-7,TRBV7-2,TGTGCCAGCAGCTTCCCAGAGCGCCGGTGGTACGAGCAGTACTTC,CASSFPERRWYEQYF
.,.,TRBJ2-6,TRBV18,TGTGCCAGCTCACCTTACGGGACCCCGCCTGGGGCCAACGTCCTGACTTTC,CASSPYGTPPGANVLTF
.,.,TRBJ2-1,TRBV7-9,TGTGCCATCTGGTCCGAGACTCACAATGAGCAGTTCTTC,CAIWSETHNEQFF
.,.,TRBJ2-3,TRBV5-6,TGTGCCAGCAGCCGTGGATGGGGGAATACGCAGTATTTT,CASSRGWGNTQYF
.,.,TRBJ1-1,TRBV29-1,TGCAGCGTTGAAGCTCAGGGATTGAACACTGAAGCTTTCTTT,CSVEAQGLNTEAFF
.,.,TRBJ1-1,TRBV29-1,TGCAGCGTTGAAGATAGGGGACGGGCGTCCACTGAAGCTTTCTTT,CSVEDRGRASTEAFF
.,.,TRBJ2-1,TRBV11-1,TGTGCCAGCAGCCCGAGAGGGAACTACAATGAGCAGTTCTTC,CASSPRGNYNEQFF
.,.,TRBJ2-7,TRBV20-1,TGCAGTGCTAGAGCGGGAGACAGGGACTACGAGCAGTACTTC,CSARAGDRDYEQYF
.,.,TRBJ1-1,TRBV28,TGTGCCAGCAGTTTATTACTAGGGGGACGATCTGAAGCTTTCTTT,CASSLLLGGRSEAFF
TRBD1,once,TRBJ2-7,TRBV5-6,TGTGCCAGCAGCTTGGTTGGACAGGGGCACTACGAGCAGTACTTC,CASSLVGQGHYEQYF
.,.,TRBJ2-1,TRBV24-1,TGTGCCACCAGTGACCCATCTAAAGGGTCCTACAATGAGCAGTTCTTC,CATSDPSKGSYNEQFF
TRBD2,.,TRBJ2-2,TRBV2,TGTGCCAGCAAGGGAGGGCGGGGCAGGGCCGGGGAGCTGTTTTTT,CASKGGRGRAGELFF
.,.,TRBJ1-1,TRBV7-6,TGTGCCAGCAAGGGTAACACTGAAGCTTTCTTT,CASKGNTEAFF
.,.,TRBJ1-5,TRBV7-9,TGTGCCAGCAGCCTCGGACGATCGGATCAGCCCCAGCATTTT,CASSLGRSDQPQHF
TRBD2,.,TRBJ2-7,TRBV12-3/TRBV12-4,TGTGCCAGCAGTTTCGGGAGGAGCTCCTACGAGCAGTACTTC,CASSFGRSSYEQYF
TRBD1,.,TRBJ2-2,TRBV7-9,TGTGCCAGCAGCTCCTGGGACAGCGGGGAGCTGTTTTTT,CASSSWDSGELFF
.,.,TRBJ2-7,TRBV28,TGTGCCAGCACCGAGGGGACAAGAGGCGAAGGGCAGTACTTC,CASTEGTRGEGQYF
.,.,TRBJ2-5,TRBV10-2,TGCGCCAGCAGTGGCGCTAGACTGCAAGGGACCCAGTACTTC,CASSGARLQGTQYF
TRBD2,.,TRBJ2-7,TRBV28,TGTGCCAGCAGTTTCCCTCCTAGCGGGAGCCTCTACGAGCAGTACTTC,CASSFPPSGSLYEQYF
.,.,TRBJ1-2,TRBV20-1,TGCAGTGCTAGGGGCGATTGGGTCCGGGGCGGCTACACCTTC,CSARGDWVRGGYTF
.,once,TRBJ2-7,TRBV27,TGTGCCAGCAGTTTACGGGGCCCCCTCTACGAGCAGTACTTC,CASSLRGPLYEQYF
.,.,TRBJ2-3,TRBV7-9,TGTGCCAGCAGCTTACCTGGGACCGTAGGGGTCGGCACAGATACGCAGTATTTT,CASSLPGTVGVGTDTQYF
.,.,TRBJ2-3,TRBV29-1,TGCAGCGTTGAGAGGACGGTTTCTGCAGATACGCAGTATTTT,CSVERTVSADTQYF
.,once,TRBJ1-5,TRBV15,TGTGCCACCAGCGGCCCCAATCAGCCCCAGCATTTT,CATSGPNQPQHF
.,.,TRBJ2-6,TRBV27,TGTGCCACCCACCCAGCAGTCGGGGCCAACGTCCTGACTTTC,CATHPAVGANVLTF
TRBD1,.,TRBJ1-5,TRBV10-2,TGCGCCAGCAGTGAGTCTAGAGGGACAGGGGCTCAGCCCCAGCATTTT,CASSESRGTGAQPQHF
.,.,TRBJ1-1,TRBV6-5,TGTGCCAGTTCTGACAGCAGTTACACTGAAGCTTTCTTT,CASSDSSYTEAFF
.,.,TRBJ1-2,TRBV12-3/TRBV12-4,TGTGCCAGCAGTTTAGAGATTTGGTATGGCTACACCTTC,CASSLEIWYGYTF